This passage covers 9 T cell receptor beta chains from one sample sequenced in a study of radiotherapy plus CTLA-4 blockade in lung cancer. Produced via immunoSEQ multiplex PCR; TCRdb's table is partial and in-frame only. The sample comprises approximately 75,000 clones, more than 75% of which are singletons, and 7.1% rests with the top ten. Sequenced material: peripheral blood, taken from a patient treated with radiotherapy plus ipilimumab. The receptors shown here come from a human donor with non-small cell lung cancer who had a complete response to radiotherapy plus ipilimumab.

This rearrangement joins TRBV18 to TRBJ1-2; perhaps TRBD1 as D (5 bases). V was cut by 3 bases and J by 0 bases, with 14 bases left in between. CDR1 and CDR2 from the germline V gene are KGHSH and LQKENI. The CDR3 length is 16 residues. The CDR3: CASSPGEGIANYGYTF. In nucleotides, the CDR3 is TGTGCCAGCTCACCGGGGGAGGGAATCGCTAACTATGGCTACACCTTC.

The chain combines TRBV9 with TRBJ2-2; D ambiguous. Germline V CDR1 and CDR2: SGDLS, YYNGEE. V was trimmed by 3 bases and J by 1 base, leaving 4 bases between them. The CDR3 runs 13 residues. DNA of the CDR3: TGTGCCAGCAGCGGACAGAACACCGGGGAGCTGTTTTTT. Translating gives CASSGQNTGELFF.

The chain combines TRBV28 with TRBJ1-4; D remains unclear. Germline loops: CDR1 MDHEN, CDR2 SYDVKM. The CDR3 length is 14 residues. V was clipped by 2 bases and J by 5 bases, with 9 bases between them. The DNA of the CDR3 is TGTGCCAGCAGTTTAAGTGGCCGAAATGAAAAACTGTTTTTT. Protein product: CASSLSGRNEKLFF.

The gene calls are TRBV6-5 and TRBJ2-7; 7 bases match TRBD1. Losses at the gene ends were 6 bases for V and 1 base for J; bases not matched to a gene: 6. The CDR3 sequence is 14 residues long. The V gene's germline CDR1 is MNHEY and CDR2 SVGAGI. DNA of the CDR3: TGTGCCAGCAGGAGGGACAGCCGATCCTACGAGCAGTACTTC. It specifies CASRRDSRSYEQYF.

Comment on this clone: At one of its ends the junction is not consistent with the germline gene, which may arise from a read error. The V and J genes are TRBV7-9 and TRBJ2-2; 9 nucleotides agree with TRBD1. There are 15 residues in the CDR3. Germline loops: CDR1 SEHNR, CDR2 FQNEAQ (reference sequence). CDR3 coding DNA: TGTGCCAGCAGCCCCGGGACAGGGAACCCCGGGGAGCTGTTTTTT. Translated, it gives CASSPGTGNPGELFF. Based on the CDR3 plus reference TRBV7-9 and TRBJ2-2, the full variable domain is DTGVSQNPRHKITKRGQNVTFRCDPISEHNRLYWYRQTLGQGPEFLTYFQNEAQLEKSRLLSDRFSAERPKGSFSTLEIQRTEQGDSAMYLCASSPGTGNPGELFFGEGSRLTVL.

V usage is TRBV14 and J usage is TRBJ2-2; possibly TRBD2 for D (6 bases). Germline V gene lookup returns CDR1 SGHDN and CDR2 FVKESK. The CDR3 covers 16 residues. The V and J ends lost 4 bases and 0 bases respectively, with 12 bases between them. CDR3 nucleotides: TGTGCCAGCAGCCCCCGAATAGCGGCGAACACCGGGGAGCTGTTTTTT. It yields the protein CASSPRIAANTGELFF.

This sequence joins TRBV7-8 and TRBJ1-1; 9 nucleotides align to TRBD1. Germline V gene lookup returns CDR1 SGHVS and CDR2 FQNEAQ. V shed 0 bases, J shed 3 bases, and the junction held 2 bases outside the gene matches. The CDR3 sequence is 15 residues long. The CDR3 region is CASSLATGGDTEAFF. The CDR3 nucleotides are TGTGCCAGCAGCTTAGCGACAGGGGGGGACACTGAAGCTTTCTTT.

This clone was seen a few times. V gene TRBV13 combines with J gene TRBJ1-6; D is ambiguous. The ends were cut back, 0 bases at V and 7 bases at J, with 10 bases in the middle. Per germline, CDR1 PRHDT and CDR2 FYEKMQ (reference sequence). The CDR3 is made up of 15 amino acids. The CDR3 sequence is CASSLGAGLNSPLHF. The CDR3 nucleotides read TGTGCCAGCAGCTTAGGCGCCGGGTTGAATTCACCCCTCCACTTT.

The chain combines TRBV28 with TRBJ1-5; D unresolved. Germline V gives CDR1 MDHEN, CDR2 SYDVKM. This CDR3 region has 15 residues. The V gene lost 6 bases and the J gene lost 7 bases, with 19 bases spanning the gap. The CDR3 here is CASSPAAMVWQPQHF. The CDR3 DNA sequence: TGTGCCAGCAGCCCTGCGGCGATGGTGTGGCAGCCCCAGCATTTT.